This TCR beta chain is from a study of blood T cell repertoires in COVID-19. Overall study: Researchers got acute and convalescent COVID-19 samples from the United States, Italy and Spain. Sample material is recorded as cDNA or gDNA derived from T cells, B-cell-depleted T cells, or PBMCs.

Authors' methods: By means of reference gene primer amplification, nucleated cell counts were estimated. The table came from immunoSEQ multiplex PCR; TCRdb's copy has only in-frame clones and leaves some out. V, J and clone size derive from that table, while D and trimming were established from the DNA sequence. Of about 240,000 clones detected, approximately 86% appear once; the ten largest clones hold 7.2%. This clone was detected once. The CDR3 extends over 13 amino acids. CDR1 is SQVTM, CDR2 ANQGSEA, per germline. The rearrangement joins TRBV29-1 to TRBJ1-2; tentatively, D is TRBD1 (5 bases). The receptor comes from a man in his sixties who had recovered from COVID-19. Sample: peripheral blood. DNA for the CDR3: TGCAGTATTTACTACGGGGGAACTAAAGGCTACACCTTC. Translation: CSIYYGGTKGYTF.